This TCR beta chain is drawn from a study of human versus mouse CDR3 diversity and MHC coevolution. General observations from the study: Among all groups, most of the three human donors showed least clonal inequality. Six or seven MHC II alleles selected the human T cells. Compared with mice, human CDR3s carried more deletions and insertions on average.

Here immunoSEQ multiplex PCR was the method, and the copy in TCRdb shows in-frame clones only, minus some. The sample shows more than 60,000 clones, around 90% of them seen only once. Points on this clone: Its specificity is unknown.

Trimming removed 4 bases from V and 5 bases from J, with 18 bases in between. Germline loops: CDR1 SGHNT, CDR2 YYREEE (reference sequence). The CDR3 contains 15 residues. Naive CD4 T cells were sorted as CD45RO-negative, CD62L-positive. This chain joins TRBV5-4 and TRBJ1-1; possibly TRBD1 for D (5 bases). The sequence was obtained from a person aged 30-70 years in good health. Sequenced input: naive CD4+ T cells from blood. Specified subset: CD45RO-negative CD62L-positive naive CD4 T cells. The CDR3 is CASSIHRSGETEAFF. CDR3 coding DNA: TGTGCCAGCAGCATCCACCGTTCGGGGGAAACTGAAGCTTTCTTT.